The clone carrying this T cell receptor (beta chain) was picked up many times. Documented time point: blood at routine non-recurrence follow-up after resection. Unsorted whole RNA samples from tumor, nontumor lung or frozen PBMC were sequenced. This sample stems from a study of spatial heterogeneity in lung cancer. Study at large: PBMC samples from follow-up, where available, were sequenced a median of roughly 2 years after resection.

Carried by each TCR cDNA molecule was a unique molecular identifier. TCRdb reanalysed the 5' RACE reads using MiXCR and keeps one entry per CDR3 protein. The sample has 20,000 to 25,000 distinct CDR3 sequences; roughly a tenth are singletons. CDR1 and CDR2 (germline): SQVTM, ANQGSEA. This CDR3 contains 11 residues. V lost 8 bases and J lost 7, with 13 bases in between. This sequence originates from a male donor with early-stage non-small cell lung cancer. V is TRBV29-1 and J is TRBJ2-3, with D tentatively TRBD1 (6 bases). The input for sequencing was PBMCs, taken at follow-up. The CDR3 reads CSPLGGNTQYF. The DNA of the CDR3 is TGCAGCCCCTTAGGGGGTAATACGCAGTATTTT.